A selection of T cell receptor beta chains follows, all from one sample in a study of blood T cell repertoires in COVID-19. TCRdb keeps only in-frame clones here, not all; method: immunoSEQ multiplex PCR. This table holds about 100,000 clones, roughly nine tenths found once. Sequenced input: peripheral blood. The receptors derive from a man over 45 with active COVID-19. Each CDR3 is given with its conserved first and last residue. A D gene is named only where the DNA matches it firmly. Clone size is given for some rows only: seen once, a few or many times, or a class if the clone is expanded.

D gene: TRBD2
J gene: TRBJ2-2
V gene: TRBV7-9
clone size: NA
CDR3 protein: CASSSGLAFTGELFF
CDR3 DNA: TGTGCCAGCAGCTCGGGACTAGCTTTCACCGGGGAGCTGTTTTTT

D gene: TRBD2
J gene: TRBJ2-1
V gene: TRBV11-3
clone size: once
CDR3 protein: CASSPRSIAGGASNEQFF
CDR3 DNA: TGTGCCAGCAGCCCCCGGAGTATAGCGGGGGGGGCCAGCAATGAGCAGTTCTTC

D gene: TRBD2
J gene: TRBJ2-7
V gene: TRBV3-1/TRBV3-2
clone size: NA
CDR3 protein: CASSQGEGSYEQYF
CDR3 DNA: TGTGCCAGCAGCCAAGGGGAGGGGTCCTACGAGCAGTACTTC

D gene: NA
J gene: TRBJ2-2
V gene: TRBV4-1
clone size: NA
CDR3 protein: CASLREDTGELFF
CDR3 DNA: TGCGCCAGCCTACGTGAGGACACCGGGGAGCTGTTTTTT

D gene: NA
J gene: TRBJ2-7
V gene: TRBV4-1
clone size: NA
CDR3 protein: CASSQDGTGYYEQYF
CDR3 DNA: TGCGCCAGCAGCCAAGATGGCACAGGGTACTACGAGCAGTACTTC

D gene: TRBD1
J gene: TRBJ1-5
V gene: TRBV5-8
clone size: NA
CDR3 protein: CASSFLYGQGLNQPQHF
CDR3 DNA: TGTGCCAGCAGCTTCTTATACGGACAGGGGTTAAATCAGCCCCAGCATTTT

D gene: TRBD2
J gene: TRBJ2-1
V gene: TRBV28
clone size: NA
CDR3 protein: CASSLFQRGYNEQFF
CDR3 DNA: TGTGCCAGCAGTTTATTCCAGCGGGGGTACAATGAGCAGTTCTTC

D gene: TRBD2
J gene: TRBJ2-7
V gene: TRBV7-6
clone size: NA
CDR3 protein: CASSAERGGPYEQYF
CDR3 DNA: TGTGCCAGCAGCGCTGAGCGGGGGGGCCCCTACGAGCAGTACTTC

D gene: NA
J gene: TRBJ1-3
V gene: TRBV6-6
clone size: NA
CDR3 protein: CASGGWDGHTIYF
CDR3 DNA: TGTGCCAGCGGGGGGTGGGACGGCCACACCATATATTTT

D gene: TRBD1
J gene: TRBJ1-2
V gene: TRBV3-1/TRBV3-2
clone size: NA
CDR3 protein: CASSQAGRGQINYGYTF
CDR3 DNA: TGTGCCAGCAGCCAAGCTGGGCGGGGACAGATCAACTATGGCTACACCTTC

D gene: NA
J gene: TRBJ1-5
V gene: TRBV7-4
clone size: NA
CDR3 protein: CASSLGSLGPNPYPFISNQPQHF
CDR3 DNA: TGTGCCAGCAGCTTAGGCAGCCTAGGCCCGAATCCGTATCCTTTCATAAGCAATCAGCCCCAGCATTTT

D gene: NA
J gene: TRBJ1-1
V gene: TRBV5-1
clone size: once
CDR3 protein: CASSLIGSGAFF
CDR3 DNA: TGCGCCAGCAGCTTGATAGGCAGCGGAGCTTTCTTT

D gene: TRBD1
J gene: TRBJ2-2
V gene: TRBV5-4
clone size: NA
CDR3 protein: CASSLPGQGPSGELFF
CDR3 DNA: TGTGCCAGCAGCCTACCGGGACAGGGTCCCTCCGGGGAGCTGTTTTTT

D gene: NA
J gene: TRBJ2-5
V gene: TRBV6-5
clone size: NA
CDR3 protein: CASSYSGAQETQYF
CDR3 DNA: TGTGCCAGCAGTTACTCGGGGGCCCAAGAGACCCAGTACTTC

D gene: TRBD2
J gene: TRBJ2-1
V gene: TRBV14
clone size: NA
CDR3 protein: CASSQPRAGITYNEQFF
CDR3 DNA: TGTGCCAGCAGCCAACCACGAGCGGGGATTACCTACAATGAGCAGTTCTTC

D gene: TRBD2
J gene: TRBJ2-2
V gene: TRBV7-6
clone size: NA
CDR3 protein: CASSLVGTSGMAGELFF
CDR3 DNA: TGTGCCAGCAGCTTAGTCGGGACTAGCGGGATGGCCGGGGAGCTGTTTTTT

D gene: NA
J gene: TRBJ1-2
V gene: TRBV12-5
clone size: NA
CDR3 protein: CASGFWQGGNGGYTF
CDR3 DNA: TGTGCTAGTGGTTTCTGGCAGGGTGGTAATGGGGGCTACACCTTC

D gene: NA
J gene: TRBJ1-4
V gene: TRBV6-5
clone size: NA
CDR3 protein: CASRRAQGNEKLFF
CDR3 DNA: TGTGCCAGCAGAAGGGCTCAGGGGAATGAAAAACTGTTTTTT

D gene: TRBD2
J gene: TRBJ2-1
V gene: TRBV9
clone size: NA
CDR3 protein: CASSGGLAGNNEQFF
CDR3 DNA: TGTGCCAGCAGCGGGGGACTAGCGGGAAACAATGAGCAGTTCTTC

D gene: NA
J gene: TRBJ2-3
V gene: TRBV5-1
clone size: NA
CDR3 protein: CASSLAAGPHQNTQYF
CDR3 DNA: TGCGCCAGCAGCTTGGCGGCGGGGCCACACCAAAATACGCAGTATTTT

D gene: TRBD1
J gene: TRBJ1-6
V gene: TRBV4-2
clone size: NA
CDR3 protein: CASSHPTGVGSPLHF
CDR3 DNA: TGTGCCAGCAGCCACCCAACAGGGGTCGGTTCACCCCTCCACTTT